These T cell receptor beta chains were read from a single sample in a study of T cells in Graves' hyperthyroidism and ophthalmopathy. TCRdb independently ran MiXCR on the multiplex PCR reads; one entry per CDR3 protein. The profile covers some 740,000 distinct CDR3 sequences, with 14% appearing a single time and around 9.6% taken by the ten largest. Sequenced sample: blood. These receptors were taken from a woman in her late teens or twenties with Graves' hyperthyroidism. Each CDR3 is given with its conserved first and last residue. A D gene is named only where the DNA matches it firmly. A row's size may be missing; if present it is once, few, many or a size class.

V: TRBV7-9; D: -; size: few; J: TRBJ1-2; DNA: TGTGCCAGCAGCTTAGTTCAGGGGAAGAAAGGCTACACCTTC; CDR3: CASSLVQGKKGYTF
V: TRBV29-1; D: -; size: few; J: TRBJ2-7; DNA: TGCAGCGTTGTAGGACTCCACTACGAGCAGTACTTC; CDR3: CSVVGLHYEQYF
V: TRBV2; D: TRBD1; size: -; J: TRBJ1-5; DNA: TGTGCCAGCCGACAGGGTAGCTATCAGCCCCAGCATTTT; CDR3: CASRQGSYQPQHF
V: TRBV7-2; D: -; size: -; J: TRBJ1-6; DNA: TGTGCCAGCAGCTTAGAACCGGGCCGTCCTCCACCCCTCCACTTT; CDR3: CASSLEPGRPPPLHF
V: TRBV2; D: -; size: -; J: TRBJ2-5; DNA: TGTGCCTCAAATAAACATGGGCAGGGAGGTGAAGACCAGTACTTC; CDR3: CASNKHGQGGEDQYF
V: TRBV7-2; D: TRBD1; size: many; J: TRBJ1-1; DNA: TGTGCCAGCAGCGCGCAGGGGGCTGAGATCACTGAAGCTTTCTTT; CDR3: CASSAQGAEITEAFF
V: TRBV20-1; D: -; size: few; J: TRBJ1-6; DNA: TGCAGTGCTAGGCCCGGGATCGCGGCTTATAATTCACCCCTCCACTTT; CDR3: CSARPGIAAYNSPLHF
V: TRBV4-1; D: TRBD2; size: -; J: TRBJ2-7; DNA: TGCGCCAGCAGCCGATTGTTGGGGACTAGCGGTTCCTACGAGCAGTACTTC; CDR3: CASSRLLGTSGSYEQYF
V: TRBV12-3/TRBV12-4; D: TRBD1; size: once; J: TRBJ1-2; DNA: TGTGCCAGCAGTGAGTCAGGACAGGGTTCCACTCGAGGCTACACCTTC; CDR3: CASSESGQGSTRGYTF
V: TRBV20-1; D: TRBD2; size: many; J: TRBJ2-7; DNA: TGCAGTGCTATGCTGGGAGCGGGAGGAGCCTACGAGCAGTACTTC; CDR3: CSAMLGAGGAYEQYF
V: TRBV2; D: -; size: many; J: TRBJ2-3; DNA: TGTGCCAGCAGTGCTGGGGTGAGGACAGATACGCAGTATTTT; CDR3: CASSAGVRTDTQYF
V: TRBV27; D: -; size: -; J: TRBJ1-3; DNA: TGTGCCAGCAGTTTATCCGAGGCGCCCGGAAACACCATATATTTT; CDR3: CASSLSEAPGNTIYF
V: TRBV19; D: TRBD2; size: few; J: TRBJ2-1; DNA: TGTGCCAGTAGTGTAGTAGCGGGTCCCTACAATGAGCAGTTCTTC; CDR3: CASSVVAGPYNEQFF
V: TRBV4-1; D: -; size: -; J: TRBJ2-1; DNA: TGCGCCAGCAGCCAAGTTAGGGCGGGTCTCTCCTACAATGAGCAGTTCTTC; CDR3: CASSQVRAGLSYNEQFF
V: TRBV24-1; D: -; size: -; J: TRBJ1-1; DNA: TGTGCCACCAGTGGGGGGAACACTGAAACTTTCTTT; CDR3: CATSGGNTETFF
V: TRBV27; D: -; size: few; J: TRBJ2-2; DNA: TGTGCCAGCAGTTCAGAGAGGTACGGGGAGCTGTTTTTT; CDR3: CASSSERYGELFF
V: TRBV15; D: -; size: -; J: TRBJ1-6; DNA: TGTGCCACCAGCAGGGTCGAGACGGGTGGCTCACCCCTCCACTTT; CDR3: CATSRVETGGSPLHF
V: TRBV27; D: TRBD2; size: -; J: TRBJ2-7; DNA: TGTGCCAGCAGCGAACTAGCGGGGCCCTACGAGCAGTACTTC; CDR3: CASSELAGPYEQYF
V: TRBV4-2; D: -; size: many; J: TRBJ2-3; DNA: TGTGCCAGCAGCCCCACGAAAGGTACAGATACGCAGTATTTT; CDR3: CASSPTKGTDTQYF
V: TRBV30; D: TRBD1; size: many; J: TRBJ2-1; DNA: TGTGCCTGGACTCACAGGGGCCACAATGAGCAGTTCTTC; CDR3: CAWTHRGHNEQFF
V: TRBV2; D: TRBD2; size: -; J: TRBJ2-1; DNA: TGTGCCAGCGGGGTGTGGACTAGCGACAATGAGCAGTTCTTC; CDR3: CASGVWTSDNEQFF
V: TRBV12-3/TRBV12-4; D: -; size: -; J: TRBJ2-7; DNA: TGTGCCAGCAGTTTATGGGGTGCTGAGTACGAGCAGTACTTC; CDR3: CASSLWGAEYEQYF